Below are 8 T cell receptor beta chains sequenced from a single sample in a study of T cells in Graves' hyperthyroidism and ophthalmopathy. Amplified TCR beta CDR3 regions derived from RNA transcripts. The HTBI primer set drove a first-round RT-PCR of the TCR CDR3. Via MiXCR, TCRdb re-called the multiplex PCR reads, giving one row per CDR3 protein. The table has some 250,000 distinct CDR3 sequences, approximately 15% seen once. Source material: blood. These receptor sequences come from a woman in her forties with Graves' hyperthyroidism that later progressed to Graves' ophthalmopathy.

In this sample, this clonotype turned up many times. V is TRBV27 and J is TRBJ1-5, with 8 bases identical to TRBD1. V lost 6 bases and J lost 5; bases outside the gene matches: 9. There are 15 residues in the CDR3. Germline assignment: CDR1 MNHEY and CDR2 SMNVEV (reference sequence). The CDR3 DNA reads as TGTGCCAGCAGCCCCCAGGGGGCGAGTTATCAGCCCCAGCATTTT. Translation: CASSPQGASYQPQHF.

The gene calls are TRBV7-3 and TRBJ2-1; 9 bases map to TRBD1. CDR1 SGHTA and CDR2 FQGTGA come from the germline V gene. Unmatched junction bases numbered 5, after V lost 8 bases and J lost 0 bases. CDR3 length equals 15 residues. The CDR3 sequence is CASGPTGGSYNEQFF. In DNA form, the CDR3 reads TGTGCCAGCGGCCCGACAGGGGGCTCCTACAATGAGCAGTTCTTC.

V usage is TRBV4-1 and J usage is TRBJ2-4; TRBD1 matches at 7 bases. Per germline, CDR1 MGHRA and CDR2 YSYEKL. V shed 4 bases, J shed 4 bases, and the junction held 7 bases outside the gene matches. The CDR3 totals 15 residues. The CDR3 DNA reads as TGCGCCAGCAGCCTAAGACAGGGTGAGAAAAACATTCAGTACTTC. This sequence encodes CASSLRQGEKNIQYF.

The chain employs TRBV4-1 and TRBJ2-3; 9 bases agree with TRBD1. CDR1 is MGHRA, CDR2 YSYEKL, per germline. V lost 1 base and J lost 1; bases outside the gene matches: 3. The CDR3 totals 16 residues. The chain's CDR3 is CASSQGGQGRTDTQYF. CDR3 nucleotide sequence: TGCGCCAGCAGCCAAGGGGGACAGGGCCGCACAGATACGCAGTATTTT.

The V call is TRBV7-9, the J call TRBJ1-3, with D unresolved. The germline V gene encodes CDR1 SEHNR and CDR2 FQNEAQ (reference sequence). This CDR3 has 17 amino acids. V lost 5 bases, J lost 0 bases, and 17 bases lay in between. In DNA form, the CDR3 reads TGTGCCAGCAGCCCATACTCCGGGTCTTCCTCTGGAAACACCATATATTTT. This sequence encodes CASSPYSGSSSGNTIYF.

Many counts were recorded for this clonotype. This chain joins TRBV19 and TRBJ1-1; D remains ambiguous. The CDR3 contains 13 residues. The V and J ends lost 7 bases and 0 bases respectively, with 9 bases between them. Germline assignment: CDR1 LNHDA and CDR2 SQIVND (reference sequence). The CDR3 nucleotides are TGTGCCAGTATGACCCTCATGAACACTGAAGCTTTCTTT. Encoded protein: CASMTLMNTEAFF. Together with reference TRBV19 and TRBJ1-1, the CDR3 gives the full variable domain: DGGITQSPKYLFRKEGQNVTLSCEQNLNHDAMYWYRQDPGQGLRLIYYSQIVNDFQKGDIAEGYSVSREKKESFPLTVTSAQKNPTAFYLCASMTLMNTEAFFGQGTRLTVV.

This clonotype has ten or more counts. As DNA, the CDR3 is TGTGCCAGCAGTTGGCGGGGGCCCACAGATACGCAGTATTTT. Protein product: CASSWRGPTDTQYF. The chain joins TRBV12-3 or TRBV12-4 to TRBJ2-3; the D gene is possibly TRBD2 (7 bases). V was clipped by 4 bases and J by 2 bases, with 10 bases between them. The CDR3 runs to 14 residues.

This clonotype occurred a few times. The rearrangement joins TRBV7-2 to TRBJ1-4, with D uncertain. Trimming stripped 5 bases from V and 8 bases from J, with 15 bases between. CDR1 and CDR2 (germline): SGHTA, FQGNSA. CDR3 length: 14 amino acids. The CDR3 DNA sequence: TGTGCCAGCAGCAAAGCTATCACCGGAGAAAAACTGTTTTTT. Protein: CASSKAITGEKLFF.